The sequence of this T cell receptor beta chain was determined in a study of cytomegalovirus exposure and HLA in healthy donors. Looking at the study overall: Around 80 million unique TCRs from HLA-typed donors were held in an early data release. For the roughly 390 genotyped donors, 75% to 90% fell within the Caucasian-associated ancestry cluster.

V was clipped by 1 base and J by 2 bases; unmatched bases: 11. Looked up from germline, CDR1 is SGHAT and CDR2 is FQDESV (reference sequence). The CDR3 covers 18 residues. In the PCR, 60 Vbeta and 13 Jbeta primers were used. Assay used: immunoSEQ multiplex PCR; TCRdb lists only in-frame clones, some missing. The sample yields around 100,000 clones, 74% seen once. The sequencing input was PBMCs. The V gene is TRBV11-1, the J gene TRBJ2-7; 10 nucleotides line up with TRBD2. This receptor was taken from a man in his forties or fifties in good health and CMV-seropositive. The CDR3: CASSLELAGEQGTYEQYF. The CDR3 DNA reads TGTGCCAGCAGCTTAGAGCTAGCGGGAGAGCAAGGAACCTACGAGCAGTACTTC.